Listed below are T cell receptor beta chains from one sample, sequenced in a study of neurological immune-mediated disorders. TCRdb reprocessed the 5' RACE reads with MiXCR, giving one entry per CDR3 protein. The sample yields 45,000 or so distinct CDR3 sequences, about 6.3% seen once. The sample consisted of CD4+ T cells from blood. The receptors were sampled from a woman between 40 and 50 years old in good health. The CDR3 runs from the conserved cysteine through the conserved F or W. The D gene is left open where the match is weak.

CDR3: CASSFRTSGRNEQFF
V: TRBV7-2
J: TRBJ2-1
D: TRBD2

CDR3: CASSLGQVGEFLPLHF
V: TRBV7-9
J: TRBJ1-6
D: -

CDR3: CASTLRGGAGELFF
V: TRBV2
J: TRBJ2-2
D: -

CDR3: CSVEYRVANTEAFF
V: TRBV29-1
J: TRBJ1-1
D: -

CDR3: CATKWGDGEQYF
V: TRBV19
J: TRBJ2-7
D: -

CDR3: CATSDGTNYEQYF
V: TRBV24-1
J: TRBJ2-7
D: -

CDR3: CASTQTPGVTEAFF
V: TRBV5-1
J: TRBJ1-1
D: -

CDR3: CASSLDRILAKNIQYF
V: TRBV5-6
J: TRBJ2-4
D: -

CDR3: CSTLGLAGGETQYF
V: TRBV29-1
J: TRBJ2-5
D: TRBD2

CDR3: CASGPGGPSLYGYTF
V: TRBV27
J: TRBJ1-2
D: -

CDR3: CATSDAGQPTGELFF
V: TRBV24-1
J: TRBJ2-2
D: -

CDR3: CASSIGTGPNTGELFF
V: TRBV7-6
J: TRBJ2-2
D: TRBD1

CDR3: CASSLETGRGNTIYF
V: TRBV7-8
J: TRBJ1-3
D: -

CDR3: CSVRGLAGGYEQYF
V: TRBV20-1
J: TRBJ2-7
D: TRBD2

CDR3: CASSLSRGEQYF
V: TRBV11-1
J: TRBJ2-7
D: -

CDR3: CASSRDSDAYNEQFF
V: TRBV7-7
J: TRBJ2-1
D: -

CDR3: CSARLGGAPSGYGYTF
V: TRBV20-1
J: TRBJ1-2
D: -

CDR3: CASSLDRTGDTGELFF
V: TRBV5-1
J: TRBJ2-2
D: TRBD1

CDR3: CSAILDTNQPQHF
V: TRBV20-1
J: TRBJ1-5
D: -

CDR3: CSVLAGPINYEQYF
V: TRBV29-1
J: TRBJ2-7
D: -

CDR3: CSALHRDRPSYEQYF
V: TRBV20-1
J: TRBJ2-7
D: TRBD1

CDR3: CASTLAGASGELFF
V: TRBV27
J: TRBJ2-2
D: TRBD2

CDR3: CASRTGTSGRETQYF
V: TRBV12-3/TRBV12-4
J: TRBJ2-5
D: TRBD2

CDR3: CASSPLSGRVFF
V: TRBV6-2/TRBV6-3
J: TRBJ2-1
D: TRBD2

CDR3: CASSQSGPQGDTQYF
V: TRBV4-2
J: TRBJ2-3
D: -

CDR3: CSARDQVLAVYNEQFF
V: TRBV20-1
J: TRBJ2-1
D: TRBD2

CDR3: CSASKQGSYNSPLHF
V: TRBV20-1
J: TRBJ1-6
D: -

CDR3: CAWSVQRGEETQYF
V: TRBV30
J: TRBJ2-5
D: -

CDR3: CASSFPQGHPNTF
V: TRBV12-3/TRBV12-4
J: TRBJ1-2
D: -

CDR3: CSARGNPQGPYGYTF
V: TRBV20-1
J: TRBJ1-2
D: -

CDR3: CSASGGRSRNQPQHF
V: TRBV20-1
J: TRBJ1-5
D: -

CDR3: CSALADSYNEQFF
V: TRBV20-1
J: TRBJ2-1
D: TRBD2

CDR3: CSASQASETQYF
V: TRBV20-1
J: TRBJ2-5
D: -

CDR3: CASSSSPGTYPYEQYF
V: TRBV5-1
J: TRBJ2-7
D: -

CDR3: CSAMQTQMNGYTF
V: TRBV20-1
J: TRBJ1-2
D: -

CDR3: CASSSRTLGTGELFF
V: TRBV7-2
J: TRBJ2-2
D: -

CDR3: CASSQAGQLGNTIYF
V: TRBV4-1
J: TRBJ1-3
D: -

CDR3: CAISETGDYGYTF
V: TRBV10-3
J: TRBJ1-2
D: TRBD1

CDR3: CASQDRNNEQYF
V: TRBV25-1
J: TRBJ2-7
D: -

CDR3: CASSLSRGPADTQYF
V: TRBV7-2
J: TRBJ2-3
D: TRBD1

CDR3: CASRLTDAGANVLTF
V: TRBV7-8
J: TRBJ2-6
D: -

CDR3: CASSLSRELNEQFF
V: TRBV5-1
J: TRBJ2-1
D: -

CDR3: CASSYSTGKDTGELFF
V: TRBV6-5
J: TRBJ2-2
D: -